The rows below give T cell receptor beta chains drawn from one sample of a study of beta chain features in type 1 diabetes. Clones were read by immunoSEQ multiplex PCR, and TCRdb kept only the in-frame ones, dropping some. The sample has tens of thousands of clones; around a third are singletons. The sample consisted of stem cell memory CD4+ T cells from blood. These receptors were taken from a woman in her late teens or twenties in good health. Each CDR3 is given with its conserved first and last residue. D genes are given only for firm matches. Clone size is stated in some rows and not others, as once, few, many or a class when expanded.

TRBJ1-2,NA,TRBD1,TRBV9,TGTGCCAGCAGCTTACGCTTCGGGACAGGGGGAGGCTACACCTTC,CASSLRFGTGGGYTF
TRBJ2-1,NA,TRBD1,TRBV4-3,TGCGCCAGCAGCCAAGATTTAGGACAGGGCTCCTACAATGAGCAGTTCTTC,CASSQDLGQGSYNEQFF
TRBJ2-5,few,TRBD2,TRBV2,TGTGCCAGCAGGAAGGGACTAGCGGGACGAGGAGAGACCCAGTACTTC,CASRKGLAGRGETQYF
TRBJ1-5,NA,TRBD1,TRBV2,TGTGCCAGCAGTGGGGACAGGGCATATCAGCCCCAGCATTTT,CASSGDRAYQPQHF
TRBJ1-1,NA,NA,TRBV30,TGTGCCTTGGGGCTTGAAGCTTTCTTT,CALGLEAFF
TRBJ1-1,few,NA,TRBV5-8,TGTGCCAGCAGCTCGTCGGGAACGGTCACTGAAGCTTTCTTT,CASSSSGTVTEAFF
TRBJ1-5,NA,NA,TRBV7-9,TGTGCCAGCAGCCTCGGGGGGGCTGGTCATAGCAATCAGCCCCAGCATTTT,CASSLGGAGHSNQPQHF
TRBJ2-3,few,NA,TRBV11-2,TGTGCCAGCAGCTTATTCGCCGGGAGAGGGACAGATACGCAGTATTTT,CASSLFAGRGTDTQYF
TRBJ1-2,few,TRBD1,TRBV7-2,TGTGCCAGCAGCACCGCGACAGGGTACTATGGCTACACCTTC,CASSTATGYYGYTF
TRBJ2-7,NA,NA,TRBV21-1,TGTGCCAGCAGCAACTGGACTAGCGGGACCTACGAGCAGTACTTC,CASSNWTSGTYEQYF
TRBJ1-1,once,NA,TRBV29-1,TGCAGCGTTGGGGGGGGGACCACGTCTGGCACTGAAGCTTTCTTT,CSVGGGTTSGTEAFF
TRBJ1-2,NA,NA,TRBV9,TGTGCCAGCAGCGTACTACAGGGTGGCTACACCTTC,CASSVLQGGYTF
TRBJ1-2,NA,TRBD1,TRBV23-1,TGCGCCAGCAGTCACCCCGGACAGGGGTTGGACGGCTACACCTTC,CASSHPGQGLDGYTF
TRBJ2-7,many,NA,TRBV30,TGTGCCTGGAGTGATACAGGGCTGAAGAGCGAGCAGTACTTC,CAWSDTGLKSEQYF
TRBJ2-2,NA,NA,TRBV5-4,TGTGCCAGCAGCTTGGCTTCGAACACCGGGGAGCTGTTTTTT,CASSLASNTGELFF
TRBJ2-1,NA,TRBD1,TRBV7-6,TGTGCCAGCAGCCCCCGCTTGGACAGGGGAGGCAATGAGCAGTTCTTC,CASSPRLDRGGNEQFF
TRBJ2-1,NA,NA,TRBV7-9,TGTGCCAGCAGCCTATACCCCAGGAACAATGAGCAGTTCTTC,CASSLYPRNNEQFF
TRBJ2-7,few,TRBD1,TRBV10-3,TGTGCCATCAGTGAGGCCACCGGGACAGGGGGGAACGAGCAGTACTTC,CAISEATGTGGNEQYF
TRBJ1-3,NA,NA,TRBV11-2,TGTGCCAGCAGCTTACAGGGAAACACCATATATTTT,CASSLQGNTIYF
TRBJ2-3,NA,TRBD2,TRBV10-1,TGCGCCAGCAGTGAATTAGCGGGAGGAAGGGATACGCAGTATTTT,CASSELAGGRDTQYF
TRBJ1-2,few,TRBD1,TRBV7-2,TGTGCCAGCAGCTTTAGGGCCGGGACAGCCAATCACTATGGCTACACCTTC,CASSFRAGTANHYGYTF
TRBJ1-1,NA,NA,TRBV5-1,TGCGCCAGCAGCTCCGGGACACTGAACACTGAAGCTTTCTTT,CASSSGTLNTEAFF
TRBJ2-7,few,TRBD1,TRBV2,TGTGCCAGCAGTCCGGGGACAGGGTATGGCGAGCAGTACTTC,CASSPGTGYGEQYF
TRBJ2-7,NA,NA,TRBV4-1,TGCGCCAGCAGCCAAGGGTGGTTGGGGGCCGAAGAGCAGTACTTC,CASSQGWLGAEEQYF
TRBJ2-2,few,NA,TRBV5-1,TGCGCCAGCAGCGTGGACGGGGAAGCCGGGGAGCTGTTTTTT,CASSVDGEAGELFF
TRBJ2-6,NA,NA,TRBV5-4,TGTGCCAGCAGCTTCGGGGGGCCTGGGGCCAACGTCCTGACTTTC,CASSFGGPGANVLTF